This T cell receptor (beta chain) appears in the sequencing data of a study of cytomegalovirus exposure and HLA in healthy donors. The method was immunoSEQ multiplex PCR; TCRdb's version includes in-frame clones alone and lacks a portion of them. This sample has 150,000 to 200,000 clones; roughly 84% occur once, and the top ten carry roughly a tenth. A note on this clone: Its antigen remains unknown.

CDR3 length: 13 amino acids. Germline CDR1 LNHNV, CDR2 YYDKDF (reference sequence). V lost 5 bases and J lost 6; bases outside the gene matches: 3. Study-wide results and limits: Most TCR sequences were uncommon, yet certain public TCRs appeared in many donors. High specificity and sensitivity for cytomegalovirus status were reported for the classifier. Associated with cytomegalovirus, according to the listing, were fewer than 200 TCR beta chains.

The V gene is TRBV15, the J gene TRBJ2-3, with 9 nucleotides matching TRBD1. The clonotype originates from a man aged 25-40 years in good health and CMV-seropositive. Source material: PBMCs. Here the CDR3 reads CATSGQGKDTQYF. The CDR3 DNA reads as TGTGCCACCAGCGGACAGGGGAAGGATACGCAGTATTTT.